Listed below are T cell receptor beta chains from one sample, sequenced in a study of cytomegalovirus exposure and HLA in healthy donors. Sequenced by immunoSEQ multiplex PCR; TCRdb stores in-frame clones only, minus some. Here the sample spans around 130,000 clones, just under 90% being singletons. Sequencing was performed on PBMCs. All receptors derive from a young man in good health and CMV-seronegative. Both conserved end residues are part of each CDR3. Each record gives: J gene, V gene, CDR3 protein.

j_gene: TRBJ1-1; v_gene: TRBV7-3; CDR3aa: CASSYSGVNTEAFF
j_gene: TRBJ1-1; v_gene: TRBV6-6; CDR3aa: CASSYSMGADTEAFF
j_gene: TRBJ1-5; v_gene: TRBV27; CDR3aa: CASSLSGTPRTAAQHF
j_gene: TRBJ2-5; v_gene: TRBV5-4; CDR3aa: CASSLRQDQETQYF
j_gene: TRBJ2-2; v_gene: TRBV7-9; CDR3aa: CASSHSGQGIAGELFF
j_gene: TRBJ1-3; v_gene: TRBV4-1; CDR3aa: CASSQAQGPRVSGNTIYF
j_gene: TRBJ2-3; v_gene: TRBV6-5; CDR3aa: CASSSRGASTDTQYF
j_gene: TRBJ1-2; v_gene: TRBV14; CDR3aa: CASSHFLADYGYTF
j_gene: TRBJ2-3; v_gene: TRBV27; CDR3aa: CASSPGLGPDTQYF
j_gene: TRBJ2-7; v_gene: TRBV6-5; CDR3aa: CASRSRRQSYEQYF
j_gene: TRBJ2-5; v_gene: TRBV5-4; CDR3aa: CASSPKAGRQETQYF
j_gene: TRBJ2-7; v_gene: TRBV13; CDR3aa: CASSPSDSSYEQYF
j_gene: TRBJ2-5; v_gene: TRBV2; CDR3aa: CASRQGPQETQYF
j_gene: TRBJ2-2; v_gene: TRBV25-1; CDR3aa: CASSEYATAGGPIGELFF
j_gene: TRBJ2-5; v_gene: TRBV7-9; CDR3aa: CASKRGDQETQYF
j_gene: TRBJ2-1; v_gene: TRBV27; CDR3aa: CASSPKAGGGYNEQFF
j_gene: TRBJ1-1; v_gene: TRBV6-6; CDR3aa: CASTAGQGARTEAFF
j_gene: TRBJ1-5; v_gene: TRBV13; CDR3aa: CASSLGRDYSNQPQHF
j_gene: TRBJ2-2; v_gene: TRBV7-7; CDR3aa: CASSLSLDYTGELFF
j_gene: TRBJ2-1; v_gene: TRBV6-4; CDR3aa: CASSETPSKGDEQFF
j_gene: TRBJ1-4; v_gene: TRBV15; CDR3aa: CATSRAHGTGDEKLFF
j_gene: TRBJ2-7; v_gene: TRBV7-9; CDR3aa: CASSPSTRSEQYF
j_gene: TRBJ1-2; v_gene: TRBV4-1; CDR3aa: CASSQDRGALNGYTF
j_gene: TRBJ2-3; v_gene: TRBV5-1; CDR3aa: CASSLWGAGTDTQYF
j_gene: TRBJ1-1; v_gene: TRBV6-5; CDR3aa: CASSYSGGVRTEAFF
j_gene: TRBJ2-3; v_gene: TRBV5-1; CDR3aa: CASSFPGGALKDTQYF
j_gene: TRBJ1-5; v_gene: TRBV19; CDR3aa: CATRSQGASNQPQHF